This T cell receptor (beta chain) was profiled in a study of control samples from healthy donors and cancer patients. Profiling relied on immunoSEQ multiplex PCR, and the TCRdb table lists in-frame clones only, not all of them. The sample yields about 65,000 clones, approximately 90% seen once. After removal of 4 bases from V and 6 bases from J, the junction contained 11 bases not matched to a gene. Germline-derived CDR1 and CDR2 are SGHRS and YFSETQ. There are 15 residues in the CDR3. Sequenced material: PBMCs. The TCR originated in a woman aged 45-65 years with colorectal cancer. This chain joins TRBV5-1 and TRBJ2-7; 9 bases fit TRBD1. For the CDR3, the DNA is TGCGCCAGCAGCCCCTTTTCGGACAGGGGTGGCGAGCAGTACTTC. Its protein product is CASSPFSDRGGEQYF.